Presented here are 15 T cell receptor beta chains from one specimen sequenced in a study of OX40 agonist ivuxolimab in advanced cancers. The table came from immunoSEQ multiplex PCR; TCRdb's copy has only in-frame clones and leaves some out. The sample lists 100,000 or so clones; 80% to 90% were seen once. Material: CD4+ or CD8+ T cells sorted from blood, obtained in a trial of the OX40 agonist ivuxolimab. These TCRs come from an adult with an advanced solid tumor such as melanoma, head and neck, liver or kidney cancer.

The V gene is TRBV6-6, the J gene TRBJ1-1; D is uncertain. From germline, CDR1 is MNHNY and CDR2 SVGAGI (reference sequence). The CDR3 is 13 amino acids. Trimming took off 2 bases at V and 2 bases at J, with 6 bases between the two ends. The CDR3 DNA reads as TGTGCCAGCAGTTACGGAGATAACACTGAAGCTTTCTTT. Residues: CASSYGDNTEAFF.

The chain combines TRBV13 with TRBJ1-2, with D uncertain. CDR1 is PRHDT and CDR2 is FYEKMQ in the germline V gene (reference sequence). V lost 4 bases, J lost 4 bases, and 19 bases lay in between. This CDR3 has 16 residues. CDR3 DNA: TGTGCCAGCAGCTGGTCCGGGTCGGGCGCGGCCTATGGCTACACCTTC. This gives the protein CASSWSGSGAAYGYTF.

This chain connects TRBV6-1 to TRBJ1-2; no clear D gene. CDR1 MNHNS and CDR2 SASEGT come from the germline V gene. This CDR3 region has 11 residues. V was pared by 4 bases and J by 8 bases, with 8 bases between. CDR3 nucleotides: TGTGCCAGCAGTGGATACGAGGGCTACACCTTC. This sequence encodes CASSGYEGYTF.

The J gene is TRBJ1-2, the V gene TRBV6-4; D is possibly TRBD1 (6 bases). The V gene's germline CDR1 is MRHNA and CDR2 SNTAGT. The CDR3 extends over 13 amino acids. Trimming left V 6 bases short and J 3 bases short, with 11 bases between. The CDR3 here is CASRSGHDYGYTF. The CDR3 bases are TGTGCCAGCAGGTCGGGACACGACTATGGCTACACCTTC.

The chain has TRBV18 and TRBJ2-3; possibly TRBD2 for D (5 bases). This CDR3 is 19 amino acids long. The ends were cut back, 3 bases at V and 1 base at J, with 23 bases in the middle. The germline CDR1 and CDR2 sequences are KGHSH and LQKENI. CDR3 DNA sequence: TGTGCCAGCTCACCGGGAGAGAACCTGATTCCCCCGGGCACAGATACGCAGTATTTT. Translating it yields CASSPGENLIPPGTDTQYF.

The chain uses TRBV14 and TRBJ2-4, with D possibly TRBD2 on 6 matching bases. CDR1 is SGHDN, CDR2 FVKESK, per germline. Trimming shortened V by 0 bases and J by 0 bases, and 9 bases separated the two germline ends. CDR3 length: 16 residues. The CDR3 nucleotides are TGTGCCAGCAGCCAAGATGGGACTCTAGCCAAAAACATTCAGTACTTC. As protein: CASSQDGTLAKNIQYF.

The chain couples TRBV5-6 to TRBJ2-3, with D perhaps TRBD1 (6 bases). The CDR3 spans 15 residues. The germline V and J ends were trimmed by 0 bases and 0 bases, with 8 bases remaining between them. Germline V gene sequence: CDR1 SGHDT, CDR2 YYEEEE. The CDR3 DNA reads TGTGCCAGCAGCTTGGACAGGGTTAGCACAGATACGCAGTATTTT. Residues: CASSLDRVSTDTQYF.

This clone was observed once. The J gene is TRBJ1-1, the V gene TRBV7-6; 7 positions agree with TRBD1. Per the germline V gene, CDR1 is SGHVS and CDR2 is FNYEAQ. CDR3 size: 13 residues. V dropped 6 bases and J dropped 2; count of bases not matched to a gene: 3. Here the CDR3 reads CASSRQGNTEAFF. The CDR3 DNA reads TGTGCCAGCAGTCGACAGGGTAACACTGAAGCTTTCTTT.

The chain has TRBV10-2 and TRBJ1-2; weak D call: TRBD1 (5 bases). The CDR3 is made up of 15 amino acids. Per germline, CDR1 WSHSY and CDR2 SAAADI. V gave up 0 bases and J gave up 0 bases, with 8 bases separating them. The CDR3 DNA follows: TGCGCCAGCAGTGAGTCGTGGGGGACTAACTATGGCTACACCTTC. Translating gives CASSESWGTNYGYTF.

This clone was recorded a few times. The chain recombines TRBV19 with TRBJ2-7, with D perhaps assigned TRBD1 or TRBD2 (5 bases each). This CDR3 comprises 15 residues. The germline V gene encodes CDR1 LNHDA and CDR2 SQIVND (reference sequence). V lost 2 bases and J lost 6, with 17 bases in between. The CDR3 DNA reads as TGTGCCAGTAGTATACCAGGGAGTAATGGTGGCGAGCAGTACTTC. It specifies CASSIPGSNGGEQYF.

The CDR3 bases are TGCAGTGGGGAGCTCCAAGAGACCCAGTACTTC. Protein product: CSGELQETQYF. The chain employs TRBV20-1 and TRBJ2-5, with D perhaps matching TRBD2 (5 bases). This CDR3 region has 11 residues. V lost 7 bases and J 1 base, leaving 7 bases between the germline ends. Germline V gives CDR1 DFQATT, CDR2 SNEGSKA (reference sequence).

This chain connects TRBV6-5 to TRBJ1-5, with D maybe TRBD1 (5 bases). Germline V CDR1 and CDR2: MNHEY, SVGAGI. Trimming pared 7 bases from V and 0 bases from J, leaving 13 bases between. The CDR3 length is 15 residues. CDR3 region: CASKRQPYSNQPQHF. CDR3 nucleotides: TGTGCCAGCAAAAGACAGCCCTATAGCAATCAGCCCCAGCATTTT.

This rearrangement joins TRBV19 to TRBJ2-1; D unclear. Trimming stripped 6 bases from V and 0 bases from J, with 12 bases between. The CDR3 is 15 residues long. Germline V gives CDR1 LNHDA, CDR2 SQIVND (reference sequence). The CDR3 reads CASRTQVNSYNEQFF. CDR3 nucleotide sequence: TGTGCCAGTAGGACTCAGGTCAACTCCTACAATGAGCAGTTCTTC.

This clone was detected once. The DNA for the CDR3 is TGCGCCAGCAGCCGTGAGGGGCAGAATAGCAATCAGCCCCAGCATTTT. Amino acid sequence: CASSREGQNSNQPQHF. The chain carries TRBV4-1 and TRBJ1-5, with D possibly being TRBD1 (5 bases). Looked up from germline, CDR1 is MGHRA and CDR2 is YSYEKL. The CDR3 contains 16 residues. V was cut by 4 bases and J by 0 bases, with 13 bases left in between.

The gene calls are TRBV19 and TRBJ2-3; tentatively, D is TRBD2 (7 bases). V lost 5 bases to trimming and J lost 2 bases, with 20 bases between them. The CDR3 has 17 residues. Germline V gene data show CDR1 as LNHDA and CDR2 as SQIVND (reference sequence). The CDR3 spells CASSLPRAGALTDTQYF. CDR3 in DNA: TGTGCCAGTAGTCTGCCTCGCGCGGGGGCCCTCACAGATACGCAGTATTTT.